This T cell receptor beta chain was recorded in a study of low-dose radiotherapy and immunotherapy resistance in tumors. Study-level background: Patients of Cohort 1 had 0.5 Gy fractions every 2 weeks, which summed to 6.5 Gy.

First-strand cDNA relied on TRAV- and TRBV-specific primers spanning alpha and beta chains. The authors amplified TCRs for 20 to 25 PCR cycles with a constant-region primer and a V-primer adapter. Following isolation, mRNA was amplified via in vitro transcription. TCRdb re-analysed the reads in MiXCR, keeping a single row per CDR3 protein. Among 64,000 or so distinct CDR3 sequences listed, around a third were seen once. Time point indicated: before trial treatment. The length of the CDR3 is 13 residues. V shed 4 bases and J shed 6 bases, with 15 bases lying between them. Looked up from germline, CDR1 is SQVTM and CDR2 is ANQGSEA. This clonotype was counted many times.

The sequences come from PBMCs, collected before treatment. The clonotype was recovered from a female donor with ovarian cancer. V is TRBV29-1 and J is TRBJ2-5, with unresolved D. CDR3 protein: CSVVGPPQQTQYF. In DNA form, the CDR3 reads TGCAGCGTTGTTGGGCCCCCTCAGCAGACCCAGTACTTC.